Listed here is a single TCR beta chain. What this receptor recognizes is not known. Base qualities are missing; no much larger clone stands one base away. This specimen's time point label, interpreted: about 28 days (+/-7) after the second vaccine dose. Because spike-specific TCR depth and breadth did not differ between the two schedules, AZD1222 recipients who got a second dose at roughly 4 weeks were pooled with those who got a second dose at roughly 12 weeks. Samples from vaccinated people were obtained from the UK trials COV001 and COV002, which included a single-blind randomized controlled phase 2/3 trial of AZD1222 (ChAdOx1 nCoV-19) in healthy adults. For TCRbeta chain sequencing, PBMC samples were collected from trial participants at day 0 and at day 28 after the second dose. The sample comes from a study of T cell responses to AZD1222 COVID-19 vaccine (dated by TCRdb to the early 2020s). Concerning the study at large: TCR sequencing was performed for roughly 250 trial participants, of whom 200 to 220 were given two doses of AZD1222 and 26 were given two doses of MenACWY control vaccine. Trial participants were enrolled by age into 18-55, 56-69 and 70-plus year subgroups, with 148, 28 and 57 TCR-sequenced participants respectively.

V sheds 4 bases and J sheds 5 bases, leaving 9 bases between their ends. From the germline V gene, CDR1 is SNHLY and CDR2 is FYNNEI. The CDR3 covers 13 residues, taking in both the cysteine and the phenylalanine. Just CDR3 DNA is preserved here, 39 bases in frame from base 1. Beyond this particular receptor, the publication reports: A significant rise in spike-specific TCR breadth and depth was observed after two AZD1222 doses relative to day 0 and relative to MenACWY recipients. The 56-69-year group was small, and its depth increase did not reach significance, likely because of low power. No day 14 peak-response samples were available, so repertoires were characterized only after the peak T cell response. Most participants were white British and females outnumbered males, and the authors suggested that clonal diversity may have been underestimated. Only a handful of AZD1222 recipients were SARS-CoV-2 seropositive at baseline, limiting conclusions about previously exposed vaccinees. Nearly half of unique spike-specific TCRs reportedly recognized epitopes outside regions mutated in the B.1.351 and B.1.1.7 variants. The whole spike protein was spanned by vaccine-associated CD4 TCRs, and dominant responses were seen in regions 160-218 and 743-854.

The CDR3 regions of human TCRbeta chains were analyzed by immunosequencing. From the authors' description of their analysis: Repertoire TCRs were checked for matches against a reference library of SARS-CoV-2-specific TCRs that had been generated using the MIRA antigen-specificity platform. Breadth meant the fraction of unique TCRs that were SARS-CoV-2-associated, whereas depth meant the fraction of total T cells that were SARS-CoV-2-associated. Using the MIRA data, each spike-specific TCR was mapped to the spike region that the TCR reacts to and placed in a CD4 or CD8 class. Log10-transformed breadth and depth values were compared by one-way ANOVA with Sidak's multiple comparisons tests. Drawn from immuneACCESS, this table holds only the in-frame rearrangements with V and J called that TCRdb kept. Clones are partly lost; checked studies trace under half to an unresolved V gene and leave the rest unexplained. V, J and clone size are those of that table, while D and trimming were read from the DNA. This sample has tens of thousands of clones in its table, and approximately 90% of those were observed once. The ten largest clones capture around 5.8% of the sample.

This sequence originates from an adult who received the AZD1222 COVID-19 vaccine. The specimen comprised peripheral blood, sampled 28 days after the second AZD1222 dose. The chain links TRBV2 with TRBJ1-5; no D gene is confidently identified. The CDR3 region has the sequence CASSVSRDQPQHF. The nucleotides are TGTGCCAGCAGTGTCTCTAGGGATCAGCCCCAGCATTTT.